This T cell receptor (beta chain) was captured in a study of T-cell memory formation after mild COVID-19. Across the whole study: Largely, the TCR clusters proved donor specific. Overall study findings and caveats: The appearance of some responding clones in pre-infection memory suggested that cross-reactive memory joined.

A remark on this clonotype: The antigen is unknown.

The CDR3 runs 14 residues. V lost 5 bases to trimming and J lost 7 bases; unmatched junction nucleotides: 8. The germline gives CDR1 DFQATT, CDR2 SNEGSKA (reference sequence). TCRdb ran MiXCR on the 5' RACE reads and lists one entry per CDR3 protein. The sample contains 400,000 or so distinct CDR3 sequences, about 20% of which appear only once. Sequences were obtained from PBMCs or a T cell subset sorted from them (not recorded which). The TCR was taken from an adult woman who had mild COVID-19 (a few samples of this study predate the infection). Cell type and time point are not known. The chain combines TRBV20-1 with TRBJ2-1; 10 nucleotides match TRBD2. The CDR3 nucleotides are TGCAGTGCTCAGAGCGGGGGGGCGTCGAATGAGCAGTTCTTC. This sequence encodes CSAQSGGASNEQFF.